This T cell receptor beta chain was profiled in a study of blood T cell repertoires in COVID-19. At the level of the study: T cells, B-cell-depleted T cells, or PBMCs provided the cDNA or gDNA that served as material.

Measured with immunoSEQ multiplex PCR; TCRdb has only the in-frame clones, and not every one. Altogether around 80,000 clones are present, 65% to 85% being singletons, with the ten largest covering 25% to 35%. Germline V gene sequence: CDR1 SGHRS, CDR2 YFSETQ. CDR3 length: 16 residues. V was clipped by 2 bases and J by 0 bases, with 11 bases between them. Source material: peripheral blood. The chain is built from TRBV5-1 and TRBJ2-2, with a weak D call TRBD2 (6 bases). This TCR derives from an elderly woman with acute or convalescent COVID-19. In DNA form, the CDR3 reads TGCGCCAGCAGCTTCATCGCGGGAACGAACACCGGGGAGCTGTTTTTT. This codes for CASSFIAGTNTGELFF.